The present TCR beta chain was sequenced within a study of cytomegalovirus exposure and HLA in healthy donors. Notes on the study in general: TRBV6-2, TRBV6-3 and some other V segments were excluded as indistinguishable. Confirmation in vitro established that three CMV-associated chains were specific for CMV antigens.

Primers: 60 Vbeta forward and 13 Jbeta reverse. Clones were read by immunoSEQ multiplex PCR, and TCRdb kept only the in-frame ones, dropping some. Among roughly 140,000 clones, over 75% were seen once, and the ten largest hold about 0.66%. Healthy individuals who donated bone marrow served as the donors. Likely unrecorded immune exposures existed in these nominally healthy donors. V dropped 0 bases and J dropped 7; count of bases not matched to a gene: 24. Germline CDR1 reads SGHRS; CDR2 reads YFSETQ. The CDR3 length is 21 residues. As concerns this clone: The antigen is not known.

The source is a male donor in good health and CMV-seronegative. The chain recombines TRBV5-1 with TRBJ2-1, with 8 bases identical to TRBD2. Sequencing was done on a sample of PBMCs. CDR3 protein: CASSLAEGAGVKSSLYNEQFF. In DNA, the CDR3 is TGCGCCAGCAGCTTGGCCGAGGGAGCGGGAGTTAAGTCTTCCTTATATAATGAGCAGTTCTTC.